One TCR beta chain is described in this entry. This record comes from a study of control samples from healthy donors and cancer patients. CDR1 SGHAT and CDR2 FQNNGV come from the germline V gene. V was clipped by 0 bases and J by 8 bases, with 10 bases between them. There are 13 residues in the CDR3. Produced via immunoSEQ multiplex PCR; TCRdb's table is partial and in-frame only. The sample shows fewer than 90,000 clones, approximately 90% of them seen only once. The specimen was PBMCs. The chain couples TRBV11-2 to TRBJ1-2; tentative D call: TRBD1 (5 bases). The receptor's source is a woman aged 55-75 years with head and neck cancer. The CDR3 loop reads CASSLDGGGGYTF. The CDR3 DNA follows: TGTGCCAGCAGCTTAGATGGCGGGGGAGGCTACACCTTC.